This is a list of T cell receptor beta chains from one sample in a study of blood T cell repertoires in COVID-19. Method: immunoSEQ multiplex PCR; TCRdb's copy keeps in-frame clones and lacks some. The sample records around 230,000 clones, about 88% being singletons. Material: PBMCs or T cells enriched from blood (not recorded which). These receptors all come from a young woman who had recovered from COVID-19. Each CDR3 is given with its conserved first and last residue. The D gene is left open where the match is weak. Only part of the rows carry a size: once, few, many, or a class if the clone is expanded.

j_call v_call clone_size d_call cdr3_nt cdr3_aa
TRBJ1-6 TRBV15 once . TGTGCCACCAGCAGAGATGGGTTACGGGGTTATAATTCACCCCTCCACTTT CATSRDGLRGYNSPLHF
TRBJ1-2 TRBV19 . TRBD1 TGTGCCAGTAGTACTCCTGACAGGGATGGCTACACCTTC CASSTPDRDGYTF
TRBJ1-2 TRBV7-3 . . TGTGCCAGCAGCTTATCGGTTCACTATGGCTACACCTTC CASSLSVHYGYTF
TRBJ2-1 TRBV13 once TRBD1 TGTGCCAGCAGCGGACGAGACAGGGCCACAATAGATGAGCAGTTCTTC CASSGRDRATIDEQFF
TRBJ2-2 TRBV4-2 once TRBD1 TGTGCCAGCAGCCGGGAGACAGGGGGCTCGGAGGAGCTGTTTTTT CASSRETGGSEELFF
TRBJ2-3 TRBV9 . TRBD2 TGTGCCAGCAGCGGGACTAGCCCGATCACAGATACGCAGTATTTT CASSGTSPITDTQYF
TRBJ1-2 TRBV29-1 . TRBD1 TGCAGCGTTGTCCCCCAGGGACAGGGGCCCGGAGCGGATGGCTACACCTTC CSVVPQGQGPGADGYTF
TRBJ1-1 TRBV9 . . TGTGCCAGCAGCCCCACGGGTTATACTGAAGCTTTCTTT CASSPTGYTEAFF
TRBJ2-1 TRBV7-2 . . TGTGCCAGCAGCGTTACGGGGAGCTCCTACAATGAGCAGTTCTTC CASSVTGSSYNEQFF
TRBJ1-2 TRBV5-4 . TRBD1 TGTGCCAGCAGCTTGGGGGACAGGGGAACTAACTATGGCTACACCTTC CASSLGDRGTNYGYTF
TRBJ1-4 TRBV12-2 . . TGTGCAAGTCGAGCCGGGACAGGAGGTTTT CASRAGTGGF
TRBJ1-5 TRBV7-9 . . TGTGCCAGCAGCATCGGAGGGGTCAATCAGCCCCAGCATTTT CASSIGGVNQPQHF
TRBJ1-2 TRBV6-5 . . TGTGCCAGCAGTCCCGCGGGGGCCCCCCAATATGGCTACACCTTC CASSPAGAPQYGYTF
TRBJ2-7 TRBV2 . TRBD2 TGTGCCAGCAGTCCCTCCGGGACTACCTCCTACGAGCAGTACTTC CASSPSGTTSYEQYF
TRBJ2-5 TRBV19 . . TGTGCCAGTAGTATTGAGGAGACCCAGTACTTC CASSIEETQYF
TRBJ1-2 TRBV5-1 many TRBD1 TGCGCCAGCAGCTGGGGACAGGCCAACTATGGCTACACCTTC CASSWGQANYGYTF
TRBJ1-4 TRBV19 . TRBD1 TGTGCCAGTAGTGTTGGGGGACAGTGGAATGAAAAACTGTTTTTT CASSVGGQWNEKLFF
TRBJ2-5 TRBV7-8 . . TGTGCCAGCAGCGCTACTAGCGAGACCCAGTACTTC CASSATSETQYF
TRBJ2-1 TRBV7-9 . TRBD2 TGTGCCAGCAGCTTACGGACTAGCGGGGTGAGCTCCTACAATGAGCAGTTCTTC CASSLRTSGVSSYNEQFF
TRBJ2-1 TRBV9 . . TGTGCCAGCAGCACCCGAAAAGGGGGACCTAGTAGCACCTACAATGAGCAGTTCTTC CASSTRKGGPSSTYNEQFF
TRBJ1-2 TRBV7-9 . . TGTGCCAGCAGCTTAGTCGGTCCTGTTAACTATGGCTACACCTTC CASSLVGPVNYGYTF
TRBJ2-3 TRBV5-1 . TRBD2 TGCGCCAGCAGCTCGACTAGCGGGGGGGCTTTAGATACGCAGTATTTT CASSSTSGGALDTQYF
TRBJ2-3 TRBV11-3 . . TGTGCCAGCAGCTTAGTCGCGGGGAGCACAGATACGCAGTATTTT CASSLVAGSTDTQYF
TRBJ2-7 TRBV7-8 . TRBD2 TGTGCCAGCAGTCGCTTAGCGGGGGAGACCTACGAGCAGTACTTC CASSRLAGETYEQYF
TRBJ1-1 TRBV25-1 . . TGTGCCAGCAGTGAATGGGGCAGAGGGGGTACTGAAGCTTTCTTT CASSEWGRGGTEAFF
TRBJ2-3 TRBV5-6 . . TGTGCCAGCAGCTGGGCAATAGGCACAGATACGCAGTATTTT CASSWAIGTDTQYF
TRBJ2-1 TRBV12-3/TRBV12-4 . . TGTGCCAGCAGTCTTACACCGAATGAGCAGTTCTTC CASSLTPNEQFF
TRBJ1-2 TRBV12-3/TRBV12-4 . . TGTGCCAGCAGCACAGGGACCAATTGGGAGTACACCTTC CASSTGTNWEYTF
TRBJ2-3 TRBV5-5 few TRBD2 TGTGCCAGCAGCCCTGGACTAGCGGGGGGTATAGATACGCAGTATTTT CASSPGLAGGIDTQYF
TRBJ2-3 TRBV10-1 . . TGCGCCAGCAGTTCAGCGGAGAAGGATACGCAGTATTTT CASSSAEKDTQYF
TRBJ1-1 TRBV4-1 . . TGCGCCAGCAGCCAAACGCCGGTGTTCGACACTGAAGCTTTCTTT CASSQTPVFDTEAFF
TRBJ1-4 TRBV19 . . TGTGCCAGTAGACCTAGGGTTGCGGGGTCTTATGAAAAACTGTTTTTT CASRPRVAGSYEKLFF
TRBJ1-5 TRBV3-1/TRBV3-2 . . TGTGCCAGCAGCCAAGGAGGGGGGGTTCAAGGGCCCCAGCATTTT CASSQGGGVQGPQHF
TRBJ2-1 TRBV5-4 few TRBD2 TGTGCCAGCAGCTTGCGGCTAGCGGACAATGAGCAGTTCTTC CASSLRLADNEQFF